This T cell receptor beta chain was documented in a study of cytomegalovirus exposure and HLA in healthy donors. Study results and limitations: Testing in vitro showed a few CMV-associated chains specific for CMV antigens. Fewer N-insertions (relative to the roughly 630-donor mean) were reportedly seen in an Asian-associated ancestry cluster in a later analysis.

The trim removed 3 bases at V and 6 bases at J, leaving 3 bases unmatched. CDR3 length: 12 residues. Germline V gene sequence: CDR1 SQVTM, CDR2 ANQGSEA. A note on this clone: Its specificity is not known.

PCR involved 60 Vbeta and 13 Jbeta primers. Assay used: immunoSEQ multiplex PCR; TCRdb lists only in-frame clones, some missing. The sample shows 150,000 to 180,000 clones, over 70% of them seen only once. The chain carries TRBV29-1 and TRBJ2-5; 8 bases line up with TRBD2. The sequence was collected from a man aged 25 to 40 in good health and CMV-seronegative. Sequencing was performed on PBMCs. The CDR3 is CSVDSGEKTQYF. The CDR3 DNA reads as TGCAGCGTTGATAGCGGGGAGAAGACCCAGTACTTC.